The next 2 T cell receptor beta chains were all read from a single sample in a study of blood T cell repertoires in COVID-19. Produced via immunoSEQ multiplex PCR; TCRdb's table is partial and in-frame only. The sample holds 55,000 to 60,000 clones, roughly 83% seen once. The material sequenced was peripheral blood. The receptor source for this set is a man aged 70 or older with active COVID-19.

The CDR3 DNA sequence: TGTGCCAGCAGACCCGGGACTAGCGGGAGCCCAGATACGCAGTATTTT. Protein product: CASRPGTSGSPDTQYF. V is TRBV5-4 and J is TRBJ2-3, with TRBD2 matching over 14 bases. Germline loops: CDR1 SGHNT, CDR2 YYREEE (reference sequence). The CDR3 length is 16 residues. The V gene end was trimmed by 5 bases and the J gene end by 4 bases; junction bases not matched to a gene: 6. Supplemented by reference TRBV5-4 and TRBJ2-3, the full variable domain reads ETGVTQSPTHLIKTRGQQVTLRCSSQSGHNTVSWYQQALGQGPQFIFQYYREEENGRGNFPPRFSGLQFPNYSSELNVNALELDDSALYLCASRPGTSGSPDTQYFGPGTRLTVL.

In DNA form, the CDR3 reads TGTGCCAGCAGTCCCTTTAGCGGGGCCCAAGAGACCCAGTACTTC. This translates into CASSPFSGAQETQYF. The rearrangement uses TRBV2 and TRBJ2-5, with TRBD2 matching 8 bases. The CDR3 is 15 amino acids. Per the germline V gene, CDR1 is SNHLY and CDR2 is FYNNEI. V was clipped by 5 bases and J by 1 base; unmatched bases: 6.